Below are 10 T cell receptor beta chains sequenced from a single sample in a study of Ad26.COV2.S vaccination and SARS-CoV-2 variants. Treatment indicated: 15 to 20 received Ad26.COV2.S at low or high dose, single or two shots; about 5 received placebo; per-sample allocation not given. Sampling was done on day 63 after the first vaccine or placebo injection. Repertoires were generated with immunoSEQ multiplex PCR, while TCRdb's copy carries only in-frame clones and drops some. The repertoire holds about 350,000 clones, with roughly 84% as singletons. This material consisted of peripheral blood, taken in a trial of Ad26.COV2.S vaccine versus placebo. The origin of the receptors is a person between 18 and 65 years old who received the Ad26.COV2.S COVID-19 vaccine or a placebo.

The chain uses TRBV19 and TRBJ2-2; D may be TRBD2 (6 bases). Trimming removed 7 bases from V and 5 bases from J, with 11 bases in between. CDR3 length equals 13 residues. Germline lookup yields CDR1 LNHDA and CDR2 SQIVND (reference sequence). The CDR3: CASNPGRTGELFF. CDR3 DNA: TGTGCCAGTAACCCGGGGAGGACCGGGGAGCTGTTTTTT.

This chain connects TRBV5-1 to TRBJ2-2; unclear D gene. Germline CDR1 is SGHRS and CDR2 is YFSETQ. Trimming removed 0 bases from V and 5 bases from J, with 8 bases in between. The CDR3 consists of 14 residues. In nucleotides, the CDR3 is TGCGCCAGCAGCTTGGATGTGGGGACCGGGGAGCTGTTTTTT. Translating it yields CASSLDVGTGELFF.

This clone occurred a few times. V gene TRBV7-8 combines with J gene TRBJ1-3; 7 bases agree with TRBD1. The length of the CDR3 is 16 residues. Germline lookup yields CDR1 SGHVS and CDR2 FQNEAQ. The J segment lost 0 bases and the V segment lost 1 base, leaving 3 bases of the junction unmatched. This CDR3 is CASSLDRGGSGNTIYF. The CDR3 bases are TGTGCCAGCAGCTTAGACAGGGGAGGCTCTGGAAACACCATATATTTT.

V and J are TRBV12-3 or TRBV12-4 and TRBJ2-5; D ambiguous. V gave up 6 bases and J gave up 4 bases, with 3 bases separating them. CDR3 size: 10 residues. The CDR3 region is CASRGETQYF. Here the CDR3 DNA reads TGTGCCAGCAGGGGAGAGACCCAGTACTTC.

The CDR3 protein is CASSPGTLTNYGYTF. Here the CDR3 DNA reads TGTGCCAGCAGTCCCGGGACACTTACTAACTATGGCTACACCTTC. The J gene is TRBJ1-2, the V gene TRBV27; maybe TRBD1 (6 bases). CDR3 size: 15 residues. Germline loops: CDR1 MNHEY, CDR2 SMNVEV (reference sequence). Trimming removed 5 bases from V and 0 bases from J, with 13 bases in between.

The chain joins TRBV11-2 to TRBJ2-7; 9 positions match TRBD1. CDR3 length: 15 amino acids. Per the germline V gene, CDR1 is SGHAT and CDR2 is FQNNGV. V shed 0 bases, J shed 6 bases, and the junction held 6 bases outside the gene matches. CDR3 residues: CASSLDWGQGFEQYF. CDR3 coding DNA: TGTGCCAGCAGCTTAGATTGGGGACAGGGATTCGAGCAGTACTTC.

This rearrangement joins TRBV24-1 to TRBJ1-1; tentatively, D is TRBD1 (6 bases). The CDR3 extends over 16 amino acids. Germline values: CDR1 KGHDR, CDR2 SFDVKD. V was trimmed by 3 bases and J by 0 bases, leaving 13 bases between them. Here the CDR3 DNA reads TGTGCCACCAGTGATCCCGGACAGCCGATGAACACTGAAGCTTTCTTT. Translated, it gives CATSDPGQPMNTEAFF.

This clone has only one observation. This sequence joins TRBV19 and TRBJ1-2; D ambiguous. The CDR3 totals 12 residues. CDR1 and CDR2 from the germline V gene are LNHDA and SQIVND (reference sequence). Trimming removed 3 bases at V and 4 bases at J, with 6 bases between. CDR3 in DNA: TGTGCCAGTAGTATCCGGGGCTATGGCTACACCTTC. It encodes CASSIRGYGYTF.

V gene TRBV27 combines with J gene TRBJ2-7; D may be TRBD1 (6 bases). Trimming shortened V by 2 bases and J by 3 bases, and 8 bases separated the two germline ends. Germline CDR1 and CDR2: MNHEY and SMNVEV (reference sequence). The CDR3 runs 13 residues. DNA for the CDR3: TGTGCCAGCAGTTTAAAACAGGGCTACGAGCAGTACTTC. Translated, it gives CASSLKQGYEQYF.

The chain uses TRBV11-2 and TRBJ2-2, with TRBD2 matching over 8 bases. This CDR3 contains 17 residues. V shed 4 bases, J shed 2 bases, and the junction held 9 bases outside the gene matches. Germline V gene lookup returns CDR1 SGHAT and CDR2 FQNNGV. CDR3 residues: CASSSGGAGRNTGELFF. CDR3 nucleotide sequence: TGTGCCAGCAGCTCCGGGGGGGCGGGCCGTAACACCGGGGAGCTGTTTTTT.